This TCR beta chain was captured by sequencing in a study of regulatory T cells in long-lasting Graves disease. Findings and limits, study-wide: Owing to a sample size that was small, accuracy may have been reduced. Graves' patients with persistent disease showed TCR diversity lower than patients newly diagnosed. Persistent disease showed a preference for TRBV28, TRBJ1-2 and TRBJ2-5.

This CDR3 has 14 amino acids. CDR1 is KGHSH, CDR2 LQKENI, per germline. V was clipped by 8 bases and J by 1 base, with 14 bases between them. This clonotype occurred many times. Antigen: not known. Time point here: newly diagnosed GD, antithyroid drugs for less than 3 months. PBMCs provided the RNA from which the TCR library was made. iRepertoire HTBI primers and Arm-PCR of CDR3 regions built TCR beta libraries. One entry per CDR3 protein results from TCRdb running MiXCR on the multiplex PCR reads. This sample has hundreds of thousands of distinct CDR3 sequences, with about 16% found just once. These same data were also listed under a study on T cells in Graves' hyperthyroidism and ophthalmopathy. This second study notes: When ophthalmopathy did not progress within 18 months, Graves' hyperthyroidism was considered stable.

The sequences come from peripheral blood mononuclear cells (PBMCs), collected at new diagnosis, from a patient treated with antithyroid drugs. This clonotype was obtained from a woman aged 40 to 65 with Graves disease. The genes are TRBV18 and TRBJ1-2; weak D call: TRBD1 (6 bases). CDR3 region: CASTTNRVNYGYTF. For the CDR3, the DNA is TGTGCCAGCACGACTAACAGGGTTAACTATGGCTACACCTTC.